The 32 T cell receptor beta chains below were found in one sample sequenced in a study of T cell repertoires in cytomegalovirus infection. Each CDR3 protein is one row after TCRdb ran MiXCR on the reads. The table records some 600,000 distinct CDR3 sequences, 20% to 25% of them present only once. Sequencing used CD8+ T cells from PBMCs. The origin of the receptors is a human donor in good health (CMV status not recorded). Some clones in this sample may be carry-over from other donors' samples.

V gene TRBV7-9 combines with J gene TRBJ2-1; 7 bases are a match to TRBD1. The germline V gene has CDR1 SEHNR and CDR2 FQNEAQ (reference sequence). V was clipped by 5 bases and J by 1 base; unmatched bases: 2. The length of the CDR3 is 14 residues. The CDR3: CASSRTGSYNEQFF. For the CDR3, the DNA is TGTGCCAGCAGCCGGACAGGTTCCTACAATGAGCAGTTCTTC. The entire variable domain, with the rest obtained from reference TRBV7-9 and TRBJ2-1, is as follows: DTGVSQNPRHKITKRGQNVTFRCDPISEHNRLYWYRQTLGQGPEFLTYFQNEAQLEKSRLLSDRFSAERPKGSFSTLEIQRTEQGDSAMYLCASSRTGSYNEQFFGPGTRLTVL.

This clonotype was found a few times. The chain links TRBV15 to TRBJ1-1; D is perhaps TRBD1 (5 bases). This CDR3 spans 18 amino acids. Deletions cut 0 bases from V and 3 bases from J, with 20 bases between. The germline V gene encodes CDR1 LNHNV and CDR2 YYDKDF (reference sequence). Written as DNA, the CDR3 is TGTGCCACCAGCAGAGATGGGGTAGCGGATGTGGGGGACACTGAAGCTTTCTTT. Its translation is CATSRDGVADVGDTEAFF.

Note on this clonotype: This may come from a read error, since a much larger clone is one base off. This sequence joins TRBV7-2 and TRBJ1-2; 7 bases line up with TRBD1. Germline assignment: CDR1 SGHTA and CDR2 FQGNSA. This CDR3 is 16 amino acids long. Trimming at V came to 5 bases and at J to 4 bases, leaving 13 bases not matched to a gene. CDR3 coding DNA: TGTGCCAGCAGCCTTAGGTCGGGACAGCCACTCTATGGCTACACCTTC. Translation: CASSLRSGQPLYGYTF.

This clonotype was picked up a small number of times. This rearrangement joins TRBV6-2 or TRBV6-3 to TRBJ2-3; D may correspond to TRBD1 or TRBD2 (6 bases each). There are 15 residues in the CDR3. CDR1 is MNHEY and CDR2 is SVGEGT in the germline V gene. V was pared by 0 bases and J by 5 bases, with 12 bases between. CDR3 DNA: TGTGCCAGCAGTTACTCGAGGGGGGCCGAAGATACGCAGTATTTT. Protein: CASSYSRGAEDTQYF.

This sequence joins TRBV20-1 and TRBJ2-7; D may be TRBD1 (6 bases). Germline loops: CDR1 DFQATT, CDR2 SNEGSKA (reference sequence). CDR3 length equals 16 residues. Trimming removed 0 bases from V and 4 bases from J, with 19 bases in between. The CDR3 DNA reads TGCAGTGCTAGAGATCAGGGGCCCACCCCGTCTTACGAGCAGTACTTC. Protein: CSARDQGPTPSYEQYF.

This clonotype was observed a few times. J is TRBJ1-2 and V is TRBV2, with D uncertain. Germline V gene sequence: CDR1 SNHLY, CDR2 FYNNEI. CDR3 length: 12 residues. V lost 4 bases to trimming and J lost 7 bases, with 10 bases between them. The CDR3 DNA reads TGTGCCAGCAGTGGTTTTAGGTCTGGCTACACCTTC. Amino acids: CASSGFRSGYTF. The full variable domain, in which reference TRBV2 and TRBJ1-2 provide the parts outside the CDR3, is EPEVTQTPSHQVTQMGQEVILRCVPISNHLYFYWYRQILGQKVEFLVSFYNNEISEKSEIFDDQFSVERPDGSNFTLKIRSTKLEDSAMYFCASSGFRSGYTFGSGTRLTVV.

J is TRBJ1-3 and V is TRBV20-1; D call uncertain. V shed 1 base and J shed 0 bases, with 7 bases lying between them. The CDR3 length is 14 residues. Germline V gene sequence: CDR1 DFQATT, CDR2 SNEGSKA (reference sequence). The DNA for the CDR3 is TGCAGTGCTAGAGCGTACAGCTCTGGAAACACCATATATTTT. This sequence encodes CSARAYSSGNTIYF.

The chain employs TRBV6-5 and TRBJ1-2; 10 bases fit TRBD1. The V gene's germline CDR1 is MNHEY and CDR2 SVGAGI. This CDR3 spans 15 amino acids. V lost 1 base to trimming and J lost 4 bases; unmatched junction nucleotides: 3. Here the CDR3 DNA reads TGTGCCAGCAGTTACTTGACAGGGGGCCTCTATGGCTACACCTTC. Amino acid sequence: CASSYLTGGLYGYTF.

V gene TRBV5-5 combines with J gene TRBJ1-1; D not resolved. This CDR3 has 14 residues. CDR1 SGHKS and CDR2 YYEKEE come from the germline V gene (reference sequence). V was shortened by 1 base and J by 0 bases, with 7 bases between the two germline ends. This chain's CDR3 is CASSLKFLNTEAFF. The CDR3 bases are TGTGCCAGCAGCTTGAAGTTCCTGAACACTGAAGCTTTCTTT. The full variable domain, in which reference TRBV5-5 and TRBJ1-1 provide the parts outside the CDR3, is DAGVTQSPTHLIKTRGQQVTLRCSPISGHKSVSWYQQVLGQGPQFIFQYYEKEERGRGNFPDRFSARQFPNYSSELNVNALLLGDSALYLCASSLKFLNTEAFFGQGTRLTVV.

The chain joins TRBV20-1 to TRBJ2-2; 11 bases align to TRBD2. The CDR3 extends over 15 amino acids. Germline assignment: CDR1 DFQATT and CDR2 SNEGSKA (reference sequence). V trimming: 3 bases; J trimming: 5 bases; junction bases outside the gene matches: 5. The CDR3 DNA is TGCAGTGCTAGGACTAGCGGGGATCGTACCGGGGAGCTGTTTTTT. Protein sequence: CSARTSGDRTGELFF.

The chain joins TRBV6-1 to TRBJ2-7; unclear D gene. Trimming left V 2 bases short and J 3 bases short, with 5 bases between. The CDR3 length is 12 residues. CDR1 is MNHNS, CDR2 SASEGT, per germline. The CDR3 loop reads CASSETNYEQYV. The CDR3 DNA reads TGTGCCAGCAGTGAAACAAACTACGAGCAGTACGTC.

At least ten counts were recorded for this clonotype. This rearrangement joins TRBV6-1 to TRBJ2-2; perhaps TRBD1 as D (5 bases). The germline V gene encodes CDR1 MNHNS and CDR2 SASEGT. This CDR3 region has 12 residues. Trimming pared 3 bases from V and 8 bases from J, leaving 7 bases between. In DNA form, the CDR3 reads TGTGCCAGCAGTGACAGGGTTGGGGAGCTGTTTTTT. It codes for CASSDRVGELFF.

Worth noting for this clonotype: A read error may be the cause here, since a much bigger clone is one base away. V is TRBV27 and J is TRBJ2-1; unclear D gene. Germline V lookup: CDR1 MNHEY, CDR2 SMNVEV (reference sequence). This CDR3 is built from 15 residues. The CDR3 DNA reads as TGTACCAGCAGTTTAAATCTCCCGACACGGAATGAGCAGTTCTTC. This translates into CTSSLNLPTRNEQFF.

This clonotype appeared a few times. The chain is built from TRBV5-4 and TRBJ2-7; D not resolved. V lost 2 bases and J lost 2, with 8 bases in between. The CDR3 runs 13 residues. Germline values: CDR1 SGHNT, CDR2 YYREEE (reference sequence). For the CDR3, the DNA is TGTGCCAGCAGCTTTACCGCCACCTACGAGCAGTACGTC. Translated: CASSFTATYEQYV.

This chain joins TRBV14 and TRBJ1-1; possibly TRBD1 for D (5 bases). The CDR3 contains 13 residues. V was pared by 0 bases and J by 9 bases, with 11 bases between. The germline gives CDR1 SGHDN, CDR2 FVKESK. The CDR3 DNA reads TGTGCCAGCAGCCAAGATCTTAGGGGCCAAGCTTTCTTT. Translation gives CASSQDLRGQAFF.

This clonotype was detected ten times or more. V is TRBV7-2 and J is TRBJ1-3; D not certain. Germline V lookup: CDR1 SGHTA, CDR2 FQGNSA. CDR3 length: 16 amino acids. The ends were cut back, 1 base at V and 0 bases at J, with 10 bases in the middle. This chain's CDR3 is CASSLGRGTSGNTIYF. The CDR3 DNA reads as TGTGCCAGCAGCTTAGGCCGGGGAACCTCTGGAAACACCATATATTTT.

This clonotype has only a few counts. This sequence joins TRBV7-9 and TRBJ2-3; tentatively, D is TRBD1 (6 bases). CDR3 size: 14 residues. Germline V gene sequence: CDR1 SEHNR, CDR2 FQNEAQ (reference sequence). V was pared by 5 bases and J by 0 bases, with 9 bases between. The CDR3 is CASSHTGSTDTQYF. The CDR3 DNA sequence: TGTGCCAGCAGCCATACAGGGAGCACAGATACGCAGTATTTT.

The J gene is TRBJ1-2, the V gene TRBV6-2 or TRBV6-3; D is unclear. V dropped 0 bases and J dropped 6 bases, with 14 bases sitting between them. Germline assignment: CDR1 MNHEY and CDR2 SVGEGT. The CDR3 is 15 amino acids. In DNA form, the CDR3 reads TGTGCCAGCAGTTACTCGCGGGCTCCGAGGGATGGCTACACCTTC. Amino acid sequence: CASSYSRAPRDGYTF.

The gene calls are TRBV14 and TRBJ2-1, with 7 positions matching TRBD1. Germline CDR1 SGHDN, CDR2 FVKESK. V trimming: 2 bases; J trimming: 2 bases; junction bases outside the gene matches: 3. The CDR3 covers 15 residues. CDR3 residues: CASSQWQGAYNEQFF. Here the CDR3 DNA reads TGTGCCAGCAGCCAATGGCAGGGGGCCTACAATGAGCAGTTCTTC.

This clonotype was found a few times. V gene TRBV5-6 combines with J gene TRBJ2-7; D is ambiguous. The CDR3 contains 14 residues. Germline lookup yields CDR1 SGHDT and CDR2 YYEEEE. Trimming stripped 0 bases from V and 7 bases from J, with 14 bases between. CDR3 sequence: CASSLAGWGREQYF. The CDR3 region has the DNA TGTGCCAGCAGCTTGGCCGGATGGGGTCGGGAGCAGTACTTC.

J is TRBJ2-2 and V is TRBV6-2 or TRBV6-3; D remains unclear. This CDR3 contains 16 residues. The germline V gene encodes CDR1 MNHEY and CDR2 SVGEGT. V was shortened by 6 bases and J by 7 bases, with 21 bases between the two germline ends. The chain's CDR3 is CASSPPMRPRHGELFF. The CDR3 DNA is TGTGCCAGCAGCCCCCCCATGAGACCCCGTCACGGGGAGCTGTTTTTT.

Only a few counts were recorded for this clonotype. The CDR3 bases are TGTGCCATCAGTCCGACTCCGGGACAGGGTGTATACGAGCAGTACGTC. The encoded protein is CAISPTPGQGVYEQYV. The chain is built from TRBV10-3 and TRBJ2-7; 9 bases line up with TRBD1. The CDR3 runs 16 residues. The V segment lost 5 bases and the J segment 4 bases; nucleotides outside the gene matches: 12. Per germline, CDR1 ENHRY and CDR2 SYGVKD.

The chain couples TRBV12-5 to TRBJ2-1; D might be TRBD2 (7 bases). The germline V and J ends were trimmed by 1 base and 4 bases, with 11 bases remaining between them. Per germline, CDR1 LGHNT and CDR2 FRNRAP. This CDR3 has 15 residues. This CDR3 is CASGLDGGHYNEQFF. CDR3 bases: TGTGCTAGTGGTTTGGACGGGGGGCATTACAATGAGCAGTTCTTC.

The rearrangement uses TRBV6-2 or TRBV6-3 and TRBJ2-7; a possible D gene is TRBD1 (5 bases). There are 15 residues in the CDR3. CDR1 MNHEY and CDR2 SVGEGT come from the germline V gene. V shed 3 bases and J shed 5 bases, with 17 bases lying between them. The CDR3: CASSYLGQGRDEQYV. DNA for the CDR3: TGTGCCAGCAGTTATCTTGGGCAGGGTCGCGACGAGCAGTACGTC.

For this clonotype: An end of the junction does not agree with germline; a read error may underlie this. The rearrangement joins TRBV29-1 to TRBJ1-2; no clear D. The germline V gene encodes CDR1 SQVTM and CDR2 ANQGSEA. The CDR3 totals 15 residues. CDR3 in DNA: TGCAGCGTTGATAGATTACGATACTTTAACTATGACTACACCTTC. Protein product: CSVDRLRYFNYDYTF.

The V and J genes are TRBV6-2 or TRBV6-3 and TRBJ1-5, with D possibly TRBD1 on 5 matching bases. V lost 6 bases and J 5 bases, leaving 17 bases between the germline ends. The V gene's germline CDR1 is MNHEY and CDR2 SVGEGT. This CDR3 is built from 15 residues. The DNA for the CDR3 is TGTGCCAGCAGGTCGCTAGGGGTGGAACATCAGCCCCAGCATTTT. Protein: CASRSLGVEHQPQHF.

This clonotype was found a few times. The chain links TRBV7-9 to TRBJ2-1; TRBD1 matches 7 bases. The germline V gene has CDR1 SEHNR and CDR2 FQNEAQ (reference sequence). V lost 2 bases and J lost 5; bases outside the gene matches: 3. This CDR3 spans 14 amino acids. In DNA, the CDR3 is TGTGCCAGCAGCTTATTACAGGGGAACAATGAGCAGTTCTTC. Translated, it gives CASSLLQGNNEQFF.

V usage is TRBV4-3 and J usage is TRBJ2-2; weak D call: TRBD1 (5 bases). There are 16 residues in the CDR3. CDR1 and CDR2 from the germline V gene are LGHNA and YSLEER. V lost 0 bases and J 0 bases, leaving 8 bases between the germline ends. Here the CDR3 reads CASSQDPGPNTGELFF. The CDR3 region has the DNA TGCGCCAGCAGCCAAGACCCAGGGCCGAACACCGGGGAGCTGTTTTTT.

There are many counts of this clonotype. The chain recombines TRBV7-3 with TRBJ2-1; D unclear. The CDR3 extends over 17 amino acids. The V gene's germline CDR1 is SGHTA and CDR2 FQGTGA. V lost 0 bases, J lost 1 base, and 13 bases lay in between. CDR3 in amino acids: CASSLTPGSLSYNEQFF. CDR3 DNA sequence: TGTGCCAGCAGCTTAACCCCGGGCAGTCTTTCCTACAATGAGCAGTTCTTC.

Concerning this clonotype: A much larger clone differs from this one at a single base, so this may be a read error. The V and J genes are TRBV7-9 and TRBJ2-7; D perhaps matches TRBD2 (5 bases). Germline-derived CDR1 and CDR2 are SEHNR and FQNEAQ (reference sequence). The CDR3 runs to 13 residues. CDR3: CASSRRLGNGQYF. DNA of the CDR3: TGTGCTAGCAGCCGCCGCCTCGGGAACGGGCAGTACTTC.

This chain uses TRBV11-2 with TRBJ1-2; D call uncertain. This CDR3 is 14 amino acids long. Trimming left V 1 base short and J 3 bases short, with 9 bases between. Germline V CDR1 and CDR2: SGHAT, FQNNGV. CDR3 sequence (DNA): TGTGCCAGCAGCTTAGGAGGTGATTACTATGGCTACACCTTC. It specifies CASSLGGDYYGYTF.

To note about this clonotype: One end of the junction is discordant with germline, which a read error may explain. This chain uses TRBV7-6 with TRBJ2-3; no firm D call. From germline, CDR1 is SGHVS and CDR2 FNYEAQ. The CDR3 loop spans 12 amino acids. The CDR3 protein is CASSPREDMQYF. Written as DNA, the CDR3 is TGTGCCAGCAGCCCCCGAGAAGATATGCAGTATTTT.